Sequencing of this T cell receptor beta chain was carried out in a study of shared clonotypes between healthy human individuals. General study results and limits: Measured sharing among donors was expected to vary with sequencing depth.

This clone was picked up one time. What it binds is unknown. The same CDR3 arises from other DNA sequences in this sample as well. Germline V CDR1 and CDR2: PRHDT, FYEKMQ (reference sequence). There are 14 residues in the CDR3. Trimming removed 1 base from V and 1 base from J, with 7 bases in between. Sequencing used immunoSEQ multiplex PCR; TCRdb keeps in-frame clones, though not all of them. The table shows millions of clones, with more than 85% occurring only once. The specimen sequenced was naive CD4+ T cells from PBMCs. Documented subset: CD45RA+ positively selected. This sequence originates from a man aged 18 to 30 in good health. Some clones in this sample may be carry-over from other donors' samples. The V call is TRBV13, the J call TRBJ1-1, with D hard to call. The CDR3 loop is CASSLDRENTEAFF. CDR3 in DNA: TGTGCCAGCAGCTTAGATAGGGAGAACACTGAAGCTTTCTTT.